Listed here are 10 T cell receptor beta chains from one sample, sequenced in a study of T and B cells in COVID-19 patients (dated by TCRdb to about 2020). The listed sequencing device is Illumina MiSeq. TRB rearrangements were amplified by multiplex PCR with BIOMED2 TRB-A/B primer pools. TCRdb's own reprocessing of the public reads used fastp at Q25 and MiXCR and kept productive beta chains. Merged by CDR3 protein, the rows form single entries marked with the most common genes and DNA. Across this sample there are around 4,400 distinct CDR3 sequences, with under 30% seen only once. The ten largest clones represent roughly 36% of the sample. TRB repertoires were amplified from about 260-540 ng of genomic DNA extracted from blood. The sequenced material came from blood. The receptors were gathered from a human donor with active COVID-19.

In its sample, this clonotype ranks as medium-sized. This chain uses TRBV27 with TRBJ1-1; perhaps TRBD1 as D (6 bases). The CDR3 length is 13 residues. The germline V gene encodes CDR1 MNHEY and CDR2 SMNVEV (reference sequence). Trimming removed 5 bases at V and 7 bases at J, with 14 bases between. The CDR3 region is CASSISGVGEAFF. The DNA for the CDR3 is TGTGCCAGCAGTATCTCAGGGGTGGGTGAAGCTTTCTTT.

This sequence joins TRBV6-4 and TRBJ2-1; no clear D. This CDR3 is built from 15 residues. Trimming stripped 2 bases from V and 5 bases from J, with 13 bases between. Germline CDR1 MRHNA, CDR2 SNTAGT. CDR3 nucleotides: TGTGCCAGCAGTGACCTTCCCACTGCGAACAATGAGCAGTTCTTC. This translates into CASSDLPTANNEQFF.

By sample fraction, this clonotype is medium-sized (0.01 to 0.1%). The chain joins TRBV6-5 to TRBJ1-5; 8 bases align to TRBD1. The germline gives CDR1 MNHEY, CDR2 SVGAGI. The CDR3 is made up of 13 amino acids. With 10 bases clipped from V and 5 bases from J, the junction kept 7 bases outside the gene matches. As DNA, the CDR3 is TGTGCCACCAAGAGGGACAGGTATCAGCCCCAGCATTTT. This sequence encodes CATKRDRYQPQHF.

This clonotype is medium-sized (0.01 to 0.1%) by share. The J gene is TRBJ1-1, the V gene TRBV12-3 or TRBV12-4, with a weak D call TRBD1 (5 bases). V was cut by 5 bases and J by 1 base, with 8 bases left in between. This CDR3 is 13 amino acids long. CDR3 protein: CASSPGWNTEAFF. The DNA of the CDR3 is TGTGCCAGCAGTCCAGGGTGGAACACTGAAGCTTTCTTT.

The table lists this clonotype with a few counts. In DNA form, the CDR3 reads TGTGCCAGCAGTTTTCACCGGAGGAATTCACCCCTCCACTTT. Its translation: CASSFHRRNSPLHF. This sequence joins TRBV12-3 or TRBV12-4 and TRBJ1-6; D unresolved. This CDR3 comprises 14 residues. V was pared by 3 bases and J by 7 bases, with 10 bases between.

This clonotype is termed medium-sized (0.01 to 0.1%). The chain couples TRBV6-2 or TRBV6-3 to TRBJ1-5; 7 positions agree with TRBD1. The trim removed 6 bases at V and 3 bases at J, leaving 5 bases unmatched. Germline assignment: CDR1 MNHEY and CDR2 SVGEGT. The CDR3 covers 14 residues. This chain's CDR3 is CASSPTGVNQPQHF. In DNA form, the CDR3 reads TGTGCCAGCAGCCCCACAGGGGTCAATCAGCCCCAGCATTTT.

This clonotype ranks as medium-sized. The V gene is TRBV5-4, the J gene TRBJ2-7, with 9 bases that match TRBD1. Germline V gene lookup returns CDR1 SGHNT and CDR2 YYREEE (reference sequence). The CDR3 consists of 14 residues. With V trimmed by 3 bases and J by 7 bases, 8 bases remained unmatched. The CDR3: CASSSGQGRGEQYF. In DNA form, the CDR3 reads TGTGCCAGCAGCTCCGGACAGGGGCGGGGAGAGCAGTACTTC. The entire variable domain, with the rest obtained from reference TRBV5-4 and TRBJ2-7, is as follows: ETGVTQSPTHLIKTRGQQVTLRCSSQSGHNTVSWYQQALGQGPQFIFQYYREEENGRGNFPPRFSGLQFPNYSSELNVNALELDDSALYLCASSSGQGRGEQYFGPGTRLTVT.

As regards this clonotype: A much larger clonotype is one base distant, so this may be a read error. The rearrangement joins TRBV27 to TRBJ1-2, with D unclear. The V and J ends lost 5 bases and 8 bases respectively, with 12 bases between them. Germline CDR1 and CDR2: MNHEY and SMNVEV (reference sequence). The CDR3 length is 12 residues. The CDR3 region has the DNA TGTGCCAGCAGTCCACGATCGGGCGGCTACACCTTC. Its translation: CASSPRSGGYTF.

In its sample, this clonotype ranks as medium-sized. The rearrangement uses TRBV27 and TRBJ2-6; D is undetermined. Trimming removed 1 base from V and 4 bases from J, with 8 bases in between. This CDR3 has 15 amino acids. Germline CDR1 MNHEY, CDR2 SMNVEV (reference sequence). CDR3 loop: CASSLLYSGANVLTF. CDR3 bases: TGTGCCAGCAGTTTATTGTATTCCGGGGCCAACGTCCTGACTTTC. Looking up the rest from reference TRBV27 and TRBJ2-6 gives the full variable domain: EAQVTQNPRYLITVTGKKLTVTCSQNMNHEYMSWYRQDPGLGLRQIYYSMNVEVTDKGDVPEGYKVSRKEKRNFPLILESPSPNQTSLYFCASSLLYSGANVLTFGAGSRLTVL.

The chain carries TRBV5-6 and TRBJ2-4; D possibly matches TRBD1 or TRBD2 (5 bases each). Trimming removed 2 bases at V and 0 bases at J, with 12 bases between. CDR1 and CDR2 from the germline V gene are SGHDT and YYEEEE. This CDR3 has 16 amino acids. DNA of the CDR3: TGTGCCAGCAGCTTAGGGACGGCTCTAGCCAAAAACATTCAGTACTTC. It yields the protein CASSLGTALAKNIQYF.